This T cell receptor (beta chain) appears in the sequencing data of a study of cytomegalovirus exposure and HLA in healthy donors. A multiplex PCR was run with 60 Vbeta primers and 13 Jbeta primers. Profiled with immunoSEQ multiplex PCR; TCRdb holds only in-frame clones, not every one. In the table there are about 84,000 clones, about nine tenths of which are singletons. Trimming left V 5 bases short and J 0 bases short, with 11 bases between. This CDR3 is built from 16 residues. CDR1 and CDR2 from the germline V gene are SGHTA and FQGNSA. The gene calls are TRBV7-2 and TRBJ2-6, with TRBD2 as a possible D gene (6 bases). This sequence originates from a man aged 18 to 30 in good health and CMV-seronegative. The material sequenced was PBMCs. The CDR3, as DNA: TGTGCCAGCAGCCCGGGCGGGACCTCTGGGGCCAACGTCCTGACTTTC. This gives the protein CASSPGGTSGANVLTF.